This T cell receptor beta chain was captured by sequencing in a study of blood T cell repertoires in COVID-19. Study-wide background: Acute and convalescent COVID-19 samples came from the United States, Italy and Spain. The cDNA or gDNA used as material had been derived from T cells, B-cell-depleted T cells, or PBMCs.

Method: immunoSEQ multiplex PCR; TCRdb's copy keeps in-frame clones and lacks some. The sample lists about 19,000 clones, 87% occurring once. This clone occurred a few times. V lost 0 bases and J 3 bases, leaving 15 bases between the germline ends. Germline-derived CDR1 and CDR2 are MNHEY and SMNVEV (reference sequence). The CDR3 sequence is 16 residues long. The receptor was isolated from a human donor in a cohort sampled during active COVID-19. The donor label of this sample is uncertain. The source material was peripheral blood. The chain combines TRBV27 with TRBJ2-7; possible D gene TRBD2, 6 bases. CDR3: CASSLSTGSPYYEQYF. The CDR3 DNA is TGTGCCAGCAGTTTATCCACCGGGAGCCCTTACTACGAGCAGTACTTC.